This T cell receptor (beta chain) was identified during a study of T cells after yellow fever vaccination. MiXCR, applied by TCRdb to the 5' RACE reads, yields one record per CDR3 protein. Among around 590,000 distinct CDR3 sequences listed, about 12% were seen once. The ends were cut back, 4 bases at V and 5 bases at J, with 14 bases in the middle. This CDR3 is 14 amino acids long. Per germline, CDR1 LGHDT and CDR2 YNNKEL (reference sequence). This clonotype has a handful of counts. Its antigen remains unidentified. Study findings and constraints: The study noted that FACS-sorted repertoires could contain abundant clonotypes contaminating from the bulk population.

This sequence was found in a man aged 25-45 years who received the YFV17D yellow fever vaccine. The chain couples TRBV3-1 to TRBJ2-5, with D perhaps assigned TRBD1 or TRBD2 (5 bases each). The source was PBMCs, collected on the day of the yellow fever booster vaccination. The chain's CDR3 is CASSPPTGGETQYF. CDR3 coding DNA: TGTGCCAGCAGCCCACCCACTGGGGGTGAGACCCAGTACTTC.